Listed here are 21 T cell receptor beta chains from one sample, sequenced in a study of T-cell reconstitution after alpha-beta-depleted transplantation in children. The TCRbeta library incorporated unique molecular identifiers. TCRdb used MiXCR to reprocess the PCR reads, holding one entry per CDR3 protein. The sample records 670,000 or so distinct CDR3 sequences, around 13% being singletons. The sample was PBMCs, taken before TCRalphabeta/CD19-depleted stem cell transplant. These TCRs come from a girl aged 2 to 10 with congenital amegakaryocytic thrombocytopenia, due to receive a stem cell transplant.

CDR3 sequence reads: CASSLGGANDPRISHTGELFF. In DNA, the CDR3 is TGCGCCAGCAGCTTGGGAGGGGCTAACGACCCACGAATATCACACACCGGGGAGCTGTTTTTT. The chain couples TRBV5-1 to TRBJ2-2, with D perhaps being TRBD1 or TRBD2 (5 bases each). Trimming cost V 0 bases and J 3 bases, with 27 bases left between them. This CDR3 contains 21 residues. Germline V gives CDR1 SGHRS, CDR2 YFSETQ.

This clonotype has ten or more counts. This chain joins TRBV28 and TRBJ2-7; 7 bases match TRBD1. This CDR3 comprises 16 residues. V shed 0 bases, J shed 1 base, and the junction held 6 bases outside the gene matches. CDR1 is MDHEN and CDR2 is SYDVKM in the germline V gene. The CDR3 bases are TGTGCCAGCAGTTTATGGGACAGGTCCCTTTCCTACGAGCAGTACTTC. Translation: CASSLWDRSLSYEQYF. Based on the CDR3 plus reference TRBV28 and TRBJ2-7, the full variable domain is DVKVTQSSRYLVKRTGEKVFLECVQDMDHENMFWYRQDPGLGLRLIYFSYDVKMKEKGDIPEGYSVSREKKERFSLILESASTNQTSMYLCASSLWDRSLSYEQYFGPGTRLTVT.

This clonotype was recorded many times. The chain recombines TRBV11-1 with TRBJ2-1; TRBD2 matches at 9 bases. The trim removed 3 bases at V and 5 bases at J, leaving 8 bases unmatched. This CDR3 has 16 amino acids. Germline V gene sequence: CDR1 SGHAT, CDR2 FQDESV (reference sequence). The CDR3 region is CASSFRVRTSDNEQFF. CDR3 sequence (DNA): TGTGCCAGCAGCTTTCGTGTGCGGACTAGCGACAATGAGCAGTTCTTC.

The chain joins TRBV12-3 or TRBV12-4 to TRBJ2-7; D remains unclear. This CDR3 region has 18 residues. V lost 3 bases to trimming and J lost 0 bases, with 21 bases between them. The CDR3 loop reads CASSFRPLLTTSSYEQYF. As DNA, the CDR3 is TGTGCCAGCAGTTTTCGGCCTCTGCTAACTACCTCCTCCTACGAGCAGTACTTC.

This clonotype was seen a handful of times. The CDR3 bases are TGCAGTGCTAGGAACCCTGGACAGGGGAACACCGGGGAGCTGTTTTTT. It encodes CSARNPGQGNTGELFF. The chain combines TRBV20-1 with TRBJ2-2, with 8 bases aligning to TRBD1. V was pared by 3 bases and J by 1 base, with 7 bases of the junction left unmatched. CDR3 size: 16 residues. CDR1 and CDR2 (germline): DFQATT, SNEGSKA (reference sequence).

The chain carries TRBV12-3 or TRBV12-4 and TRBJ2-7; no definite D call. CDR3 size: 13 residues. Deletions cut 5 bases from V and 5 bases from J, with 13 bases between. Here the CDR3 DNA reads TGTGCCAGCAGTCCTCCCGGGCACGACGAGCAGTACTTC. Its translation: CASSPPGHDEQYF.

Regarding this clonotype: A much larger clone lies a single base off, so this may be a read error. The V and J genes are TRBV12-3 or TRBV12-4 and TRBJ2-5; 9 bases agree with TRBD2. The CDR3 loop spans 15 amino acids. CDR3: CASSMTSGTQQTQYF. The CDR3 DNA sequence: TGTGCCAGCAGTATGACTAGCGGTACCCAACAGACCCAGTACTTC.

This clonotype was observed a few times. The chain joins TRBV20-1 to TRBJ1-3, with D unresolved. Trimming pared 3 bases from V and 0 bases from J, leaving 15 bases between. This CDR3 has 16 residues. Per the germline V gene, CDR1 is DFQATT and CDR2 is SNEGSKA (reference sequence). CDR3 sequence reads: CSARAMATSSGNTIYF. The CDR3 coding sequence is TGCAGTGCTAGGGCTATGGCTACCAGCTCTGGAAACACCATATATTTT.

This clonotype was observed a few times. This sequence joins TRBV3-1 and TRBJ2-1; D may be TRBD1 (5 bases). V gave up 0 bases and J gave up 7 bases, with 13 bases separating them. In germline, CDR1 is LGHDT, CDR2 YNNKEL (reference sequence). The CDR3 has 15 amino acids. In nucleotides, the CDR3 is TGTGCCAGCAGCCAAGATTTTACAGGAGCTAATGAGCAGTTCTTC. This translates into CASSQDFTGANEQFF.

This clonotype has a count of ten or more. The rearrangement joins TRBV27 to TRBJ2-7; weak D call: TRBD1 (6 bases). The CDR3 covers 13 residues. CDR1 is MNHEY, CDR2 SMNVEV, per germline (reference sequence). V gave up 4 bases and J gave up 4 bases, with 11 bases separating them. CDR3 residues: CASSSATGYEQYF. In DNA form, the CDR3 reads TGTGCCAGCAGTTCTGCGACAGGTTACGAGCAGTACTTC.

Ten or more counts support this clonotype. The chain is built from TRBV24-1 and TRBJ2-1, with a possible D match to TRBD2 (6 bases). Germline-derived CDR1 and CDR2 are KGHDR and SFDVKD. The CDR3 loop spans 13 amino acids. Trimming pared 7 bases from V and 6 bases from J, leaving 12 bases between. CDR3 DNA sequence: TGTGCCACCAGATGGGACTCTTCCAATGAGCAGTTCTTC. It encodes CATRWDSSNEQFF.

This rearrangement joins TRBV7-2 to TRBJ2-7; D gene uncertain. The CDR3 contains 14 residues. Between the trimmed V and J ends, which lost 1 base and 6 bases, there was a span of 13 bases. Germline CDR1 and CDR2: SGHTA and FQGNSA. The CDR3 DNA follows: TGTGCCAGCAGCTTAGAAGGCGACACTCTCGAGCAGTACTTC. This gives the protein CASSLEGDTLEQYF.

The rearrangement links TRBV7-2 to TRBJ2-5; D not certain. With 0 bases removed from V and 4 bases from J, the gap between germline ends came to 12 bases. This CDR3 comprises 15 residues. Per the germline V gene, CDR1 is SGHTA and CDR2 is FQGNSA. In nucleotides, the CDR3 is TGTGCCAGCAGCTTAGCCCAGACTCGAGGAGAGACCCAGTACTTC. Translation: CASSLAQTRGETQYF.

This clonotype was recorded many times. The chain employs TRBV7-2 and TRBJ2-3; 9 nucleotides match TRBD2. The ends lost 4 bases at V and 14 bases at J; junction bases unmatched: 7. The CDR3 sequence is 12 residues long. The germline CDR1 and CDR2 sequences are SGHTA and FQGNSA. CDR3: CASSSPGTSMYF. The CDR3 bases are TGTGCCAGCAGCTCTCCCGGGACTAGCATGTATTTT.

This clonotype was counted a few times. The chain recombines TRBV7-9 with TRBJ2-7, with TRBD1 identical over 7 bases. Trimming at V came to 6 bases and at J to 4 bases, leaving 9 bases not matched to a gene. CDR1 SEHNR and CDR2 FQNEAQ come from the germline V gene (reference sequence). CDR3 length: 14 amino acids. The CDR3 here is CASSSTGFGYEQYF. CDR3 DNA: TGTGCCAGCAGTTCGACAGGGTTCGGGTACGAGCAGTACTTC.

This clonotype was detected only a few times. This chain links TRBV3-1 with TRBJ2-5, with 10 bases fitting TRBD2. V was clipped by 5 bases and J by 2 bases; unmatched bases: 14. The CDR3 extends over 18 amino acids. CDR1 is LGHDT and CDR2 is YNNKEL in the germline V gene (reference sequence). The CDR3 region is CASSAYPGTSAVQETQYF. The CDR3 coding sequence is TGTGCCAGCAGCGCATATCCCGGGACTAGCGCGGTACAAGAGACCCAGTACTTC.

Here the CDR3 reads CASSSDGTVWTLGTF. CDR3 DNA sequence: TGTGCCAGCAGCTCCGACGGGACAGTTTGGACTCTAGGGACCTTC. V is TRBV7-8 and J is TRBJ1-2; 7 bases line up with TRBD1. Germline trimming cut 4 bases from V and 14 bases from J; bases unmatched to any gene: 19. This CDR3 region has 15 residues. CDR1 and CDR2 from the germline V gene are SGHVS and FQNEAQ.

Comment on this clonotype: Sequence at one end of the junction differs from germline and may be a read error. The rearrangement joins TRBV7-9 to TRBJ2-1; D might be TRBD1 or TRBD2, each matching 5 bases. The CDR3 runs 14 residues. Germline lookup yields CDR1 SEHNR and CDR2 FQNEAQ (reference sequence). The CDR3 region has the DNA TGTGCCAGCAGCTTAGCGCTAGTGAGGGGCGAGCGGTTCTTC. Residues: CASSLALVRGERFF.

In its sample, this clonotype was seen a few times. The chain carries TRBV19 and TRBJ1-2, with D hard to call. Deletions cut 2 bases from V and 4 bases from J, with 5 bases between. Per germline, CDR1 LNHDA and CDR2 SQIVND (reference sequence). The CDR3 contains 12 residues. The CDR3 protein is CASSISGYGYTF. The DNA for the CDR3 is TGTGCCAGTAGTATAAGTGGCTATGGCTACACCTTC.

This clonotype has more than one count but fewer than ten. The rearrangement links TRBV5-5 to TRBJ2-5, with no clear D. From germline, CDR1 is SGHKS and CDR2 YYEKEE (reference sequence). V lost 0 bases and J 5 bases, leaving 8 bases between the germline ends. The CDR3 length is 13 residues. In DNA, the CDR3 is TGTGCCAGCAGCTTGGTCATGACGGAGACCCAGTACTTC. It is translated as CASSLVMTETQYF.

This clonotype was counted between two and nine times. This rearrangement joins TRBV5-1 to TRBJ1-1, with TRBD1 matching over 7 bases. CDR3 length equals 16 residues. Trimming at V came to 4 bases and at J to 2 bases, leaving 11 bases not matched to a gene. Germline values: CDR1 SGHRS, CDR2 YFSETQ. The CDR3 reads CASSPMTGSLNTEAFF. In nucleotides, the CDR3 is TGCGCCAGCAGCCCGATGACAGGGTCCCTAAACACTGAAGCTTTCTTT.